The next 2 T cell receptor beta chains were all read from a single sample in a study of blood T cell repertoires in COVID-19. Only in-frame clones appear in the TCRdb table, and some are missing; sequencing was by immunoSEQ multiplex PCR. Of almost 200,000 clones in the sample, about 85% were seen once. Material: peripheral blood. The receptors were sampled from a man aged 55 to 69 with COVID-19, enrolled during active disease.

The V gene is TRBV4-1, the J gene TRBJ1-3; D is unresolved. Germline CDR1 is MGHRA and CDR2 is YSYEKL. The ends were cut back, 4 bases at V and 0 bases at J, with 13 bases in the middle. The CDR3 is made up of 16 amino acids. CDR3 loop: CASSPLQFSSGNTIYF. For the CDR3, the DNA is TGCGCCAGCAGCCCCCTCCAGTTCTCCTCTGGAAACACCATATATTTT.

The gene calls are TRBV10-3 and TRBJ1-5; TRBD1 matches at 12 bases. Losses at the gene ends were 10 bases for V and 7 bases for J; bases not matched to a gene: 11. Germline values: CDR1 ENHRY, CDR2 SYGVKD. The CDR3 extends over 15 amino acids. CDR3 loop: CATRNSGTGGQPQHF. CDR3 bases: TGTGCCACCAGAAACTCCGGGACAGGGGGCCAGCCCCAGCATTTT.